The 18 T cell receptor beta chains reported below all come from one sample, sequenced in a study of Tregs in tolerant kidney transplant recipients. TCRdb's copy holds only in-frame clones and misses some; the assay was immunoSEQ multiplex PCR. The data contain 60,000 to 70,000 clones, just under 95% of them singletons. The sample here was CD8+ T cells from blood, taken before the transplant. Every receptor here comes from a human donor who received a combined kidney and bone marrow transplant.

This chain links TRBV6-5 with TRBJ2-3; D might be TRBD2 (5 bases). CDR1 and CDR2 (germline): MNHEY, SVGAGI. The V end was cut by 5 bases, the J end by 5 bases, with 11 bases between. CDR3 length: 13 amino acids. CDR3 in amino acids: CASSAIAGDTQYF. The CDR3 DNA reads as TGTGCCAGCAGTGCTATCGCGGGAGATACGCAGTATTTT.

The J gene is TRBJ1-2, the V gene TRBV19; tentative D call: TRBD1 (6 bases). The CDR3 extends over 15 amino acids. Trimming cost V 1 base and J 2 bases, with 11 bases left between them. CDR1 and CDR2 from the germline V gene are LNHDA and SQIVND (reference sequence). The CDR3, as DNA: TGTGCCAGTAGTATAGGGCACAGGGCAAACTATGGCTACACCTTC. Protein sequence: CASSIGHRANYGYTF.

The chain joins TRBV2 to TRBJ2-7; TRBD2 aligns across 7 bases. This CDR3 is built from 15 residues. Trimming at V came to 7 bases and at J to 2 bases, leaving 11 bases not matched to a gene. In germline, CDR1 is SNHLY, CDR2 FYNNEI. The CDR3 bases are TGTGCCAGCACCGAGGAAGCGGGGATCGCCTACGAGCAGTACTTC. Its translation: CASTEEAGIAYEQYF.

The chain carries TRBV7-9 and TRBJ1-2; 8 positions agree with TRBD1. V shed 4 bases, J shed 4 bases, and the junction held 2 bases outside the gene matches. Germline CDR1 SEHNR, CDR2 FQNEAQ (reference sequence). CDR3 size: 13 residues. CDR3 in DNA: TGTGCCAGCAGCTACGACAGGGGCTATGGCTACACCTTC. It specifies CASSYDRGYGYTF.

This chain uses TRBV7-2 with TRBJ1-2, with 8 nucleotides matching TRBD1. This CDR3 spans 18 amino acids. Losses at the gene ends were 5 bases for V and 0 bases for J; bases not matched to a gene: 14. Germline V CDR1 and CDR2: SGHTA, FQGNSA. The CDR3 sequence: CASSTPIGQGAPNYGYTF. CDR3 nucleotide sequence: TGTGCCAGCAGCACCCCTATTGGGCAGGGGGCTCCTAACTATGGCTACACCTTC.

The rearrangement links TRBV9 to TRBJ1-5, with TRBD1 matching 9 bases. CDR3 length: 15 residues. With 0 bases clipped from V and 6 bases from J, the junction kept 4 bases outside the gene matches. CDR1 is SGDLS and CDR2 is YYNGEE in the germline V gene. This CDR3 reads CASSVGQGVGQPQHF. CDR3 in DNA: TGTGCCAGCAGCGTAGGACAGGGGGTAGGTCAGCCCCAGCATTTT.

CDR3 DNA sequence: TGTGCCAGCAGTGGAGCGGTCGGGGGAGAGGACTATGGCTACACCTTC. Amino acid sequence: CASSGAVGGEDYGYTF. The chain combines TRBV25-1 with TRBJ1-2; D perhaps matches TRBD1 (5 bases). The CDR3 has 16 residues. V lost 4 bases to trimming and J lost 3 bases, with 18 bases between them. Germline V gives CDR1 MGHDK, CDR2 SYGVNS.

The gene calls are TRBV6-6 and TRBJ2-1, with TRBD2 identical over 9 bases. Germline V gene data show CDR1 as MNHNY and CDR2 as SVGAGI (reference sequence). The CDR3 covers 16 residues. After removal of 2 bases from V and 4 bases from J, the junction contained 6 bases not matched to a gene. The CDR3: CASSYSGGQSYNEQFF. CDR3 in DNA: TGTGCCAGCAGTTACAGCGGGGGGCAAAGTTACAATGAGCAGTTCTTC.

The chain combines TRBV27 with TRBJ2-7; 7 nucleotides match TRBD2. CDR1 is MNHEY and CDR2 is SMNVEV in the germline V gene (reference sequence). The V segment lost 3 bases and the J segment 2 bases; nucleotides outside the gene matches: 7. This CDR3 region has 15 residues. CDR3 residues: CASSFRAGRAYEQYF. Written as DNA, the CDR3 is TGTGCCAGCAGTTTTCGAGCGGGAAGGGCCTACGAGCAGTACTTC.

The rearrangement joins TRBV28 to TRBJ1-5; D uncertain. Trimming took off 6 bases at V and 4 bases at J, with 13 bases between the two ends. The germline CDR1 and CDR2 sequences are MDHEN and SYDVKM. This CDR3 region has 14 residues. CDR3 sequence (DNA): TGTGCCAGCAGCTCACGCGGGGTAAATCAGCCCCAGCATTTT. Translated: CASSSRGVNQPQHF.

The chain uses TRBV29-1 and TRBJ2-5; 7 bases agree with TRBD1. Germline loops: CDR1 SQVTM, CDR2 ANQGSEA. Trimming cost V 6 bases and J 0 bases; bases outside gene matches: 10. The CDR3 covers 15 residues. The DNA for the CDR3 is TGCAGCGTGCCCACAGGGGCCGTGAACCAAGAGACCCAGTACTTC. The encoded protein is CSVPTGAVNQETQYF.

The chain has TRBV13 and TRBJ2-3; 8 bases fit TRBD2. Germline CDR1 PRHDT, CDR2 FYEKMQ (reference sequence). The CDR3 contains 17 residues. With V trimmed by 2 bases and J by 0 bases, 7 bases remained unmatched. This CDR3 reads CASSLLFSGTSTDTQYF. Here the CDR3 DNA reads TGTGCCAGCAGCTTACTCTTTAGCGGGACTAGCACAGATACGCAGTATTTT.

The chain carries TRBV6-5 and TRBJ2-7, with 7 bases fitting TRBD1. The V segment lost 6 bases and the J segment 6 bases; nucleotides outside the gene matches: 5. Germline CDR1 MNHEY, CDR2 SVGAGI. The CDR3 is 12 residues long. The CDR3 spells CASSPTGSEQYF. Here the CDR3 DNA reads TGTGCCAGCAGCCCGACAGGGTCCGAGCAGTACTTC.

The table lists this clone with a count of one. V is TRBV4-1 and J is TRBJ2-3; D possibly corresponds to TRBD2 (5 bases). Germline CDR1 is MGHRA and CDR2 is YSYEKL. V shed 0 bases and J shed 3 bases, with 13 bases lying between them. CDR3 length: 16 residues. This chain's CDR3 is CASSQENPPGTDTQYF. The CDR3 DNA follows: TGCGCCAGCAGCCAAGAAAACCCTCCGGGGACAGATACGCAGTATTTT.

The chain employs TRBV4-3 and TRBJ1-2, with D possibly being TRBD1 (6 bases). The V gene lost 4 bases and the J gene lost 6 bases, with 21 bases spanning the gap. The CDR3 has 16 residues. The germline gives CDR1 LGHNA, CDR2 YSLEER. CDR3 bases: TGCGCCAGCAGCCCCAGTCCCAGGGGAACTTCCGATGGCTACACCTTC. It translates to CASSPSPRGTSDGYTF.

V and J are TRBV4-3 and TRBJ1-1; 9 bases align to TRBD1. Germline V CDR1 and CDR2: LGHNA, YSLEER. V trimming: 1 base; J trimming: 0 bases; junction bases outside the gene matches: 0. The CDR3 length is 15 residues. The CDR3 is CASSQGQGVNTEAFF. Here the CDR3 DNA reads TGCGCCAGCAGCCAAGGACAGGGGGTGAACACTGAAGCTTTCTTT.

This chain uses TRBV28 with TRBJ2-1, with a possible D match to TRBD1 (7 bases). CDR3 length: 14 amino acids. Per the germline V gene, CDR1 is MDHEN and CDR2 is SYDVKM. V was cut by 5 bases and J by 5 bases, with 13 bases left in between. The CDR3 is CASSAGGSHNEQFF. In DNA, the CDR3 is TGTGCCAGCAGTGCAGGGGGGAGCCACAATGAGCAGTTCTTC.

The rearrangement uses TRBV7-6 and TRBJ2-7, with a possible D match to TRBD2 (6 bases). V lost 0 bases and J lost 3, with 9 bases in between. Germline CDR1 is SGHVS and CDR2 is FNYEAQ. The CDR3 has 14 amino acids. The CDR3 nucleotides are TGTGCCAGCAGCTTAGCGGGGGGTGGCTACGAGCAGTACTTC. It specifies CASSLAGGGYEQYF.